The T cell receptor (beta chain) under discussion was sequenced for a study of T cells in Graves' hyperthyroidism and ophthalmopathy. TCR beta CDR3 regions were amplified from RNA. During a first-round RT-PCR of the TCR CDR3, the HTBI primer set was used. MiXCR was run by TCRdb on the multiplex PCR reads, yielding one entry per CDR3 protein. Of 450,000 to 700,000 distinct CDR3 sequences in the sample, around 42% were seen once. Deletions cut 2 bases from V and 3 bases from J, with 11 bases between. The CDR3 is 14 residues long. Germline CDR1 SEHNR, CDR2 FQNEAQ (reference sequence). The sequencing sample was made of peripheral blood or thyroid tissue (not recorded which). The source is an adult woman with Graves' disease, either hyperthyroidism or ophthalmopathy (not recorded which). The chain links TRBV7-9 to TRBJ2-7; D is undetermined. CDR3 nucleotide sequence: TGTGCCAGCAGCTTACAACCGAATTTCTACGAGCAGTACTTC. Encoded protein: CASSLQPNFYEQYF.